Listed below are T cell receptor beta chains from one sample, sequenced in a study of Ad26.COV2.S vaccination and SARS-CoV-2 variants. The protocol was immunoSEQ multiplex PCR, while the TCRdb copy is restricted to in-frame clones and leaves out a portion. The sample lists hundreds of thousands of clones; 86% were seen once. The sample was peripheral blood, taken in a trial of Ad26.COV2.S vaccine versus placebo. The source of these receptors is a person aged 18-65 years who received the Ad26.COV2.S COVID-19 vaccine or a placebo. Each CDR3 is given with its conserved first and last residue. D genes are given only for firm matches. Clone size is stated in some rows and not others, as once, few, many or a class when expanded.

. TRBJ2-5 . TRBV11-2 TGTGCCAGCAGCTCCGGGGGGCGGACCCAAGAGACCCAGTACTTC CASSSGGRTQETQYF
TRBD1 TRBJ1-3 . TRBV28 TGTGCCAGCACCCGCCTGGGGACAGGGGGCGCTTATGGAAACACCATATATTTT CASTRLGTGGAYGNTIYF
. TRBJ1-1 . TRBV3-1/TRBV3-2 TGTGCCAGCAGCCTGGGTGCCACTGAAGCTTTCTTT CASSLGATEAFF
. TRBJ1-6 few TRBV11-2 TGTGCCAGCAGCTTAAGAGAAATTTCACCCCTCCACTTT CASSLREISPLHF
. TRBJ2-3 . TRBV5-1 TGCGCCAGCAGCTACTCCGGTAGCACAGATACGCAGTATTTT CASSYSGSTDTQYF
. TRBJ1-1 few TRBV6-1 TGTGCCAGCAGTGGACGATTTACCGCGGGACAAAACACTGAAGCTTTCTTT CASSGRFTAGQNTEAFF
TRBD2 TRBJ2-1 . TRBV28 TGTGCCAGCAGTCCTGGGGGACTAGCGGGGGTTAGCTCCTACAATGAGCAGTTCTTC CASSPGGLAGVSSYNEQFF
. TRBJ2-1 . TRBV6-1 TGTGCCAGCAGTGAAACAGGAATCGACGAGCAGTTCTTC CASSETGIDEQFF
TRBD1 TRBJ1-1 once TRBV12-3/TRBV12-4 TGTGCCAGCAGTTCCAGGGGGGGAAATGAAGCTTTCTTT CASSSRGGNEAFF
TRBD1 TRBJ2-7 . TRBV19 TGTGCCAGTAGTATAGCCCACGGACAGGGGGCCTCCTACGAGCAGTACTTC CASSIAHGQGASYEQYF
TRBD1 TRBJ2-1 . TRBV2 TGTGCCAGCAGTGGACAGGGTTCCGTGAATGAGCAGTTCTTC CASSGQGSVNEQFF
. TRBJ1-2 . TRBV19 TGTGCCAGTAGTCCTCAACAGGGAAACTTGAATGGCTACACCTTC CASSPQQGNLNGYTF
TRBD2 TRBJ2-5 once TRBV5-1 TGCGCCAGCAGCGGAGGCCAGTTAGCGGGGGGGCAAGAGACCCAGTACTTC CASSGGQLAGGQETQYF
TRBD2 TRBJ2-7 . TRBV9 TGTGCCAGCAGCGTAGGGTCGGCCGGGACTAGCGGGAGGAACGAGCAGTACTTC CASSVGSAGTSGRNEQYF
TRBD2 TRBJ2-5 few TRBV23-1 TGCGCCAGCAGTCACTTGAGCGGGGGGCAAGAGACCCAGTACTTC CASSHLSGGQETQYF
TRBD2 TRBJ2-7 . TRBV4-1 TGCGCCAGCAGCCAATTTGTGTCCTTAGCGGGGGGGAGCTCCTACGAGCAGTACTTC CASSQFVSLAGGSSYEQYF
. TRBJ1-5 few TRBV24-1 TGTGCCACCAGTGATTTATTCCGGAGCAATCAGCCCCAGCATTTT CATSDLFRSNQPQHF
. TRBJ1-2 . TRBV25-1 TGTGCCAGCAGTAACCGGGGCTATGGCTACACCTTC CASSNRGYGYTF
. TRBJ2-5 . TRBV4-1 TGCGCCAGCAGCCTTAGCGAGAGGGGTTCCCAAGAGACCCAGTACTTC CASSLSERGSQETQYF
. TRBJ1-2 . TRBV2 TGTGCCAGCAGTGACTTAGGCCCTAACTATGGCTACACCTTC CASSDLGPNYGYTF
. TRBJ2-1 . TRBV4-1 TGCGCCAGCAGCCAAGATACCGGGGTCAACAATGAGCAGTTCTTC CASSQDTGVNNEQFF
TRBD1 TRBJ1-1 . TRBV7-9 TGTGCCAGCAGATCCTCAGGGGGCGGGATGAACACTGAAGCTTTCTTT CASRSSGGGMNTEAFF
. TRBJ2-5 . TRBV24-1 TGTGCCACCAGTGCACGGGGGGCAGGGCAGGAGACCCAGTACTTC CATSARGAGQETQYF
TRBD2 TRBJ2-7 . TRBV20-1 TGCAGTGCTAGTGCGCGGGAGTGGCCCTACGAGCAGTACTTC CSASAREWPYEQYF
. TRBJ2-6 . TRBV6-4 TGTGCCAGCAGTGCTCAGGGGCGATCTGGGGCCAACGTCCTGACTTTC CASSAQGRSGANVLTF
. TRBJ2-7 . TRBV6-5 TGTGCCAGCAGTTACTCGATAGCAGGCCTCTACGAGCAGTACTTC CASSYSIAGLYEQYF
. TRBJ2-7 . TRBV7-9 TGTGCCAGCAGCTTTGTGCTGGCCTACGAGCAGTACTTC CASSFVLAYEQYF
. TRBJ2-2 . TRBV6-5 TGTGCCAGCAGTATGGATCAACCCGGGGAGCTGTTTTTT CASSMDQPGELFF
. TRBJ2-7 . TRBV7-2 TGTGCCAGCAGCTTAGCCCCGACTCGCGAGCAGTACTTC CASSLAPTREQYF
TRBD1 TRBJ1-5 . TRBV6-2/TRBV6-3 TGTGCCAGCAGTCCCGGACAGGCCCAGCATTTT CASSPGQAQHF
. TRBJ2-2 . TRBV18 TGTGCCAGCTCACCGGGGGTCCGGGACGGGGAGCTGTTTTTT CASSPGVRDGELFF
TRBD1 TRBJ2-5 . TRBV2 TGTGCCAGCAGTGCACAGGGGGCAAACCAAGAGACCCAGTACTTC CASSAQGANQETQYF
. TRBJ2-2 . TRBV7-2 TGTGCCAGCAGCACATACCTCGGGGAGCTGTTTTTT CASSTYLGELFF
. TRBJ1-5 . TRBV6-4 TGTGCCAGCAGTGACTCTAAGACAGCGTATAGCAATCAGCCCCAGCATTTT CASSDSKTAYSNQPQHF
TRBD1 TRBJ2-1 . TRBV7-9 TGTGCCAGCAGCCGGACAGGGGTCGTGAGGAATGAGCAGTTCTTC CASSRTGVVRNEQFF
TRBD1 TRBJ1-3 . TRBV11-2 TGTGCCAGCAGCTTAGGACAGGGAGGCGGAAACACCATATATTTT CASSLGQGGGNTIYF
. TRBJ1-1 . TRBV19 TGTGCCAGTAGTGCCCCCCAACCCAGCGGAGCTTTCTTT CASSAPQPSGAFF